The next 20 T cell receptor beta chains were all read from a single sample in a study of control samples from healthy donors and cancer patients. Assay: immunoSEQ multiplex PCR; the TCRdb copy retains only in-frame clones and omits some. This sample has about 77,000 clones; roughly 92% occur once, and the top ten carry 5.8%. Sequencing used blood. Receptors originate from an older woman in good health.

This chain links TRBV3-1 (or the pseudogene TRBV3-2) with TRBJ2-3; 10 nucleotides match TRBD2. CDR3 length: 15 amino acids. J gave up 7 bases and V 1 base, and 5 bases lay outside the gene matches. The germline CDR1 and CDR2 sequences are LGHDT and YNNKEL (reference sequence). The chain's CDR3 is CASSQASSGRNTQYF. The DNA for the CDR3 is TGTGCCAGCAGCCAAGCGTCTAGCGGGAGAAATACGCAGTATTTT.

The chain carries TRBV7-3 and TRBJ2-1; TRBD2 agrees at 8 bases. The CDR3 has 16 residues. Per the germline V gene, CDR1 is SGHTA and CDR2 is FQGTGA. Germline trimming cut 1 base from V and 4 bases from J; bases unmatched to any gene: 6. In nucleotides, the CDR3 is TGTGCCAGCAGCTTAAAGGGGATAGCGGGATACAATGAGCAGTTCTTC. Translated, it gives CASSLKGIAGYNEQFF.

CDR3 DNA sequence: TGTGCCAGTGGGGGAGACAGATCAAATGAGCAGTTCTTC. It yields the protein CASGGDRSNEQFF. The gene calls are TRBV19 and TRBJ2-1; D possibly matches TRBD1 or TRBD2 (5 bases each). The length of the CDR3 is 13 residues. CDR1 and CDR2 (germline): LNHDA, SQIVND (reference sequence). Trimming left V 8 bases short and J 7 bases short, with 15 bases between.

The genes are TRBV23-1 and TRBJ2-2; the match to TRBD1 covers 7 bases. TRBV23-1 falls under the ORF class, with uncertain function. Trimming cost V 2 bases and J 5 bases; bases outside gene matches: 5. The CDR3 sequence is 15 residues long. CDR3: CASSQTGVSTGELFF. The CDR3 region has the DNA TGCGCCAGCAGTCAAACAGGGGTTAGTACCGGGGAGCTGTTTTTT.

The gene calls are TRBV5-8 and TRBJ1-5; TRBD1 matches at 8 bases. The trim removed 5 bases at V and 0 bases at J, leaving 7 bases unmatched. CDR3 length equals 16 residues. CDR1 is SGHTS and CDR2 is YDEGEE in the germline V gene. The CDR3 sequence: CASSKNRGYSNQPQHF. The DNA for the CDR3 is TGTGCCAGCAGTAAGAACAGGGGGTATAGCAATCAGCCCCAGCATTTT.

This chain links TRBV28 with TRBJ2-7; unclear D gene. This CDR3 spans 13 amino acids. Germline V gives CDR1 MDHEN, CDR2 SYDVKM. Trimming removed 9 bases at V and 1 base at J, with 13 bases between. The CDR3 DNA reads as TGTGCCAGTACACCTTATGCTTCCTACGAGCAGTACTTC. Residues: CASTPYASYEQYF.

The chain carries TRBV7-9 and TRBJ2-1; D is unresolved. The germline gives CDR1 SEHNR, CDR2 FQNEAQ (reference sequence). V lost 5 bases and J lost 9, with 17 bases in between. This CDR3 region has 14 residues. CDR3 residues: CASSGTTRDGEQFF. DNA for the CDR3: TGTGCCAGCAGCGGAACGACCCGAGACGGTGAGCAGTTCTTC.

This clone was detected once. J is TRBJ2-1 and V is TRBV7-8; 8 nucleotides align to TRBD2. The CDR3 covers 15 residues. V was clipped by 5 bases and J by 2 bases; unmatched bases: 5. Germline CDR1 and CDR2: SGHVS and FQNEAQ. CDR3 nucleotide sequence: TGTGCCAGCAGCCGAAGCGGGAGAACCTACAATGAGCAGTTCTTC. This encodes CASSRSGRTYNEQFF.

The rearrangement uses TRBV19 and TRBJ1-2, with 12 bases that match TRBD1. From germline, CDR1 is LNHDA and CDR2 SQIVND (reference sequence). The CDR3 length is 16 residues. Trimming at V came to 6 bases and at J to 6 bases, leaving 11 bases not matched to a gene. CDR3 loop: CASSPYGTGGPDGYTF. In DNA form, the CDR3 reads TGTGCCAGTAGCCCGTACGGGACAGGGGGCCCGGATGGCTACACCTTC.

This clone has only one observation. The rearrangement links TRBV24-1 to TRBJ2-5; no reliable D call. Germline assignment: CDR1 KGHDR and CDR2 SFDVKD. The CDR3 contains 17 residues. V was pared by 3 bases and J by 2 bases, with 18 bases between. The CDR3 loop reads CATSDDRRQPGQETQYF. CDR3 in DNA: TGTGCCACCAGTGATGATCGGCGGCAGCCCGGTCAAGAGACCCAGTACTTC.

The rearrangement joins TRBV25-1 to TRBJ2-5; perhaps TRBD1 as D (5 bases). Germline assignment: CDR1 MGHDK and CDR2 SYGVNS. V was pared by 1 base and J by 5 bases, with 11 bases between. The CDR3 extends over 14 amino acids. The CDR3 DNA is TGTGCCAGCAGTGAATCAGGGTTCGGTGAGACCCAGTACTTC. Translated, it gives CASSESGFGETQYF.

The CDR3: CASSPPDRGREKLFF. The CDR3 coding sequence is TGTGCCAGCTCACCACCCGACAGGGGGCGCGAAAAACTGTTTTTT. The chain is built from TRBV18 and TRBJ1-4; TRBD1 aligns across 10 bases. This CDR3 region has 15 residues. Germline CDR1 KGHSH, CDR2 LQKENI. Germline trimming cut 0 bases from V and 8 bases from J; bases unmatched to any gene: 3.

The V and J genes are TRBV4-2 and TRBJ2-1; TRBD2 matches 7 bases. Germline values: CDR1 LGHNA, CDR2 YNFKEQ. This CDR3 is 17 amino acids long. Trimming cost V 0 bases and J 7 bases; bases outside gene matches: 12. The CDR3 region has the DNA TGTGCCAGCAGCCAAGACGCCTATGGCGGGGGAAGGAATGAGCAGTTCTTC. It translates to CASSQDAYGGGRNEQFF.

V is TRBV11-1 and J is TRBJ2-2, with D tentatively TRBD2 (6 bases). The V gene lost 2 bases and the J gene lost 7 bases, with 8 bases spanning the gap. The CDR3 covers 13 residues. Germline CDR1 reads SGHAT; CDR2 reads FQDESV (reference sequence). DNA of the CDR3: TGTGCCAGCAGCTTAAGGGACTTCGGGGAGCTGTTTTTT. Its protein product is CASSLRDFGELFF.

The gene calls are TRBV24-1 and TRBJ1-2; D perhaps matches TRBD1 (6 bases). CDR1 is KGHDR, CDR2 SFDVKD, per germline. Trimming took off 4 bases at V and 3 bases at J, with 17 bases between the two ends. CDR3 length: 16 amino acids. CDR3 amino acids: CATSDPASKGDYGYTF. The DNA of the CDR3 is TGTGCCACCAGTGACCCCGCCTCTAAGGGGGACTATGGCTACACCTTC.

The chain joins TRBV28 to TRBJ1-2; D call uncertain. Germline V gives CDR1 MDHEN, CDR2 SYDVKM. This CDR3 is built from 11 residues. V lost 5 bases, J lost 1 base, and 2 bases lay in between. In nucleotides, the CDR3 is TGTGCCAGCAGTAATAACTATGGCTACACCTTC. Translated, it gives CASSNNYGYTF.

The CDR3 nucleotides read TGTGCCAGCAGTTCTCGACAGAACACTGAAGCTTTCTTT. Residues: CASSSRQNTEAFF. The chain couples TRBV27 to TRBJ1-1; D gene unclear. Trimming stripped 4 bases from V and 1 base from J, with 7 bases between. The CDR3 loop spans 13 amino acids. Germline CDR1 is MNHEY and CDR2 is SMNVEV (reference sequence).

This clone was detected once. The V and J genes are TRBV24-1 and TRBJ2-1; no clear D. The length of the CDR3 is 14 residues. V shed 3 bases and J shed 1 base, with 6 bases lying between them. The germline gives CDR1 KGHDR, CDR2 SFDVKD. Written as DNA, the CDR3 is TGTGCCACCAGTGATATATTTTCCTACAATGAGCAGTTCTTC. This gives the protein CATSDIFSYNEQFF.

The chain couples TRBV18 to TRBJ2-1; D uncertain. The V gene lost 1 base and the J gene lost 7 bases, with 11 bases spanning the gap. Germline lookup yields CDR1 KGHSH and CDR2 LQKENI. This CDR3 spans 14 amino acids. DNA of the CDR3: TGTGCCAGCTCACCACTTGTATCTCCAAATGAGCAGTTCTTC. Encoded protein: CASSPLVSPNEQFF.

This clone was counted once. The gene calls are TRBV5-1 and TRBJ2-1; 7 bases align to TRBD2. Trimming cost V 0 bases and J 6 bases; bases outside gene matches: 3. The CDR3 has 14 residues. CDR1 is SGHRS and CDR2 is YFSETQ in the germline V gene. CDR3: CASSLAASGNEQFF. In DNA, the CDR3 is TGCGCCAGCAGCTTGGCCGCTAGCGGCAATGAGCAGTTCTTC.